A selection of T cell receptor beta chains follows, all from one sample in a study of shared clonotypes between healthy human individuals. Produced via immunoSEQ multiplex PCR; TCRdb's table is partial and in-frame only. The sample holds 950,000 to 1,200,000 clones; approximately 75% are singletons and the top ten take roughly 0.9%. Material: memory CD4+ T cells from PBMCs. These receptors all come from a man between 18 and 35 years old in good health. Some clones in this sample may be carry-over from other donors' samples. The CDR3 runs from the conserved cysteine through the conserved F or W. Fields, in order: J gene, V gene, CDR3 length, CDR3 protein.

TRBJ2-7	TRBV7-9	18	CASSLVFKTGPSSYEQYF
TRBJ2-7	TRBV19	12	CARGQGAKEQYF
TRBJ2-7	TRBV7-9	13	CASSSWGTYEQYF
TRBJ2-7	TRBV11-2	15	CASSLDFAGAAEQYF
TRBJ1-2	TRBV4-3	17	CASSQDLNTGAVYGYTF
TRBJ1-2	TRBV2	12	CASSEVNYGYTF
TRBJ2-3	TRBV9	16	CASSVGITGATDTQYF
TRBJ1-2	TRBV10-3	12	CAISGTTDGYTF
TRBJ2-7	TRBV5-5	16	CASSLTRGSHTYEQYF
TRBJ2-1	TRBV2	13	CASERESYNEQFF
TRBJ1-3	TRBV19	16	CASSIRSRASGNTIYF
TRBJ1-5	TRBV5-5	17	CASSPTTYTGVGQPQHF
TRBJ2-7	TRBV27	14	CASSSLGRGVEQYF
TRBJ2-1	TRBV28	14	CASTGRGAYNEQFF
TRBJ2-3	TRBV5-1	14	CASSLDRVPDTQYF
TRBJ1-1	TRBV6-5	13	CATLVAGTAEAFF
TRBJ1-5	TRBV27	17	CASSLSFGTGYDQPQHF
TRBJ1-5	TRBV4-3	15	CASSQEVSFNQPQHF
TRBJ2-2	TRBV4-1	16	CASSYIAGGGTGELFF
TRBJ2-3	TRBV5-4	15	CASSLDRGRTDTQYF
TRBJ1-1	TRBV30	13	CAWERQMNTEAFF
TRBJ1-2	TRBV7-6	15	CASSLGDSGLKGYTF
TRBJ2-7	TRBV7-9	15	CASSLAGTVSYEQYF
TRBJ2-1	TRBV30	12	CAWKETHNEQFF
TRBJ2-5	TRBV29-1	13	CSALSGFGETQYF
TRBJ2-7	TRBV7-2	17	CASSLRLAEAPSYEQYF
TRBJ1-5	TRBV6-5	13	CASSSGLPSPQHF
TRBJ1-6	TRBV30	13	CAWSRGASSPLHF
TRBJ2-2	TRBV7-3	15	CASSLGAGIPGELFF
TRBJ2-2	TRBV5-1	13	CASRLQGVGELFF
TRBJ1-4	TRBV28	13	CATRTGWDEKLFF
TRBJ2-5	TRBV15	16	CATSRVEARGRETQYF
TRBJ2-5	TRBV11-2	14	CASSDASGGETQYF
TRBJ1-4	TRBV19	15	CASSTSDRGNEKLFF
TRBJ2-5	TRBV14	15	CASSQDPRKLETQYF
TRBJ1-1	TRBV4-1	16	CASSQITGALNTEAFF
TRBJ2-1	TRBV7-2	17	CASSLTVGRSSYNEQFF
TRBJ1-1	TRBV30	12	CAWSFEGTEAFF
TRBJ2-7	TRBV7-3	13	CASSLRRGGEQYF
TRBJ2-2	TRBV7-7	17	CASSPAEGKPGSGELFF
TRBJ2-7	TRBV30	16	CAWRPSPIRLAGEQYF
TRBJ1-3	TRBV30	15	CAWSVRRGSGNTIYF
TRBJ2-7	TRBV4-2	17	CASSRQTGPDDSYEQYF
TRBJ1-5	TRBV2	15	CASSPGDYSNQPQHF
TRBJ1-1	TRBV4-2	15	CASSRANSAEVEAFF
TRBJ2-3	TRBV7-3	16	CASSKGGTGRGDTQYF
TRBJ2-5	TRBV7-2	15	CASSLEGGSGETQYF